The clone carrying this T cell receptor (beta chain) was seen only once. Antigen unknown. This entry is derived from a study of radiotherapy plus CTLA-4 blockade in lung cancer. For the study at large: Disease control was achieved by over 25% of patients, and objective responses by over 15%. General observations from the study: Peripheral blood showed expansion of tumor-derived TCR clones after radiotherapy and ipilimumab. Early blood T cell clone changes and increased post-radiation serum interferon-beta were reportedly the strongest response predictors.

Treatment of patients with chemo-refractory metastatic non-small-cell lung cancer consisted of focal radiation plus CTLA-4 blockade with ipilimumab. Profiling relied on immunoSEQ multiplex PCR, and the TCRdb table lists in-frame clones only, not all of them. The table has over 60,000 clones, roughly 86% seen once. This sample comprised peripheral blood, obtained from a patient treated with radiotherapy plus ipilimumab. The sequence was obtained from a human donor with non-small cell lung cancer who had stable disease on radiotherapy plus ipilimumab.

The CDR3: CASREGLAPSTDTQYF. The CDR3 nucleotides read TGCGCCAGCAGAGAAGGACTAGCGCCGAGCACAGATACGCAGTATTTT. The chain uses TRBV5-1 and TRBJ2-3; the match to TRBD2 covers 9 bases. The germline V gene has CDR1 SGHRS and CDR2 YFSETQ. V lost 5 bases and J lost 0; bases outside the gene matches: 7. This CDR3 has 16 residues.